This section outlines one TCR beta chain sequence together with its context. The trim removed 4 bases at V and 3 bases at J, leaving 5 bases unmatched. This CDR3 has 14 amino acids. Germline V lookup: CDR1 SNHLY, CDR2 FYNNEI. Seattle researchers signed up patients amid active infection and tracked them longitudinally. The data were produced by immunoSEQ multiplex PCR, yet TCRdb's version contains in-frame clones alone and is incomplete. This table has 300,000 to 350,000 clones, around nine tenths appearing once. The data were taken from a study of blood T cell repertoires in COVID-19. About the study: Collection of acute and convalescent COVID-19 samples took place in the United States, Italy and Spain. T cells, B-cell-depleted T cells, or PBMCs provided the cDNA or gDNA that served as material.

Sequencing used peripheral blood. The chain couples TRBV2 to TRBJ2-7; 8 nucleotides line up with TRBD1. The origin of this receptor is a woman aged 70-85 years with COVID-19, enrolled during active disease. The CDR3 region has the DNA TGTGCCAGCAGTGGACAGGGGATAAGCTACGAGCAGTACTTC. Translating gives CASSGQGISYEQYF.